This TCR beta chain was identified during a study of control samples from healthy donors and cancer patients (dated by TCRdb to about 2020). Comments on this clone: Its antigen remains undetermined. No base-level quality is on record; no much larger clone is a single base apart.

To prepare the library, the immunoSEQ multiplex PCR assay was applied. The clones in this table, taken by TCRdb from immuneACCESS, are in-frame only. Not every clone is retained; where verified, under half of the shortfall comes from an unresolved V gene, and the cause of the rest is unknown. This sample comprises around 170,000 clones, 90% to 95% of them detected only once. 0.65% to 0.75% of the sample comes from the top ten. This sequence originates from a woman younger than 45 in good health. The specimen sequenced was blood.

The DNA sequence is given as TGCGCCAGCAGTCAGGGTCGACCCGGGGAGCTGTTTTTT. Translated, this is CASSQGRPGELFF. The rearranged chain carries TRBV10-2 and TRBJ2-2; TRBD1 is perhaps the D gene, given 5 matching bases. From a lookup of the germline V gene, CDR1 and CDR2 are WSHSY and SAAADI. Reading from cysteine to phenylalanine, the CDR3 counts 13 amino acids. This entry keeps only the CDR3 DNA: 39 bases, framed from base 1. The trim is 5 bases for V and 6 bases for J, with a gap of 10 bases between the germline ends.